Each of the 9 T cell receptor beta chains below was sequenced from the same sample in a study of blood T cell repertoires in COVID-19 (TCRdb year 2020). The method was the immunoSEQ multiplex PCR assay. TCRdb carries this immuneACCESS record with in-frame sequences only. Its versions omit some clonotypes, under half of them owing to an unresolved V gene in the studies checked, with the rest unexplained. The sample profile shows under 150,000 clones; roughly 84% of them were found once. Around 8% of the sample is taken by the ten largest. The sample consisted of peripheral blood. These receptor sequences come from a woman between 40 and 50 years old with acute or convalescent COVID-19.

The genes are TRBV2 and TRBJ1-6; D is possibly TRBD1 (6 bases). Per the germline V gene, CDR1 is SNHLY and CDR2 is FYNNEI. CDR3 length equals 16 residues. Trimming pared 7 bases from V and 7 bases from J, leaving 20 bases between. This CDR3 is CASTLLGITGNSPLHF. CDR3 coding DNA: TGTGCCAGCACCCTATTGGGAATAACAGGGAATTCACCCCTCCACTTT.

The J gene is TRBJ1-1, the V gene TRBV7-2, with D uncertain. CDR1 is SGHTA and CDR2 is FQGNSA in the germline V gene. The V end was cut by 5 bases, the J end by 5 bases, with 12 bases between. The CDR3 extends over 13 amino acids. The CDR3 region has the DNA TGTGCCAGCAGCCCGGACTGGAGGACTGAAGCTTTCTTT. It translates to CASSPDWRTEAFF.

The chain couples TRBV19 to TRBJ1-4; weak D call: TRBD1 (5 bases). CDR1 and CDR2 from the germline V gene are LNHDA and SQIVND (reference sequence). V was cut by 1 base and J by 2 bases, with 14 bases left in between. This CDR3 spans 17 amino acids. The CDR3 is CASSIGGAIWTNEKLFF. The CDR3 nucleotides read TGTGCCAGTAGTATAGGGGGCGCGATCTGGACTAATGAAAAACTGTTTTTT. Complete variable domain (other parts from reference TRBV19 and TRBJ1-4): DGGITQSPKYLFRKEGQNVTLSCEQNLNHDAMYWYRQDPGQGLRLIYYSQIVNDFQKGDIAEGYSVSREKKESFPLTVTSAQKNPTAFYLCASSIGGAIWTNEKLFFGSGTQLSVL.

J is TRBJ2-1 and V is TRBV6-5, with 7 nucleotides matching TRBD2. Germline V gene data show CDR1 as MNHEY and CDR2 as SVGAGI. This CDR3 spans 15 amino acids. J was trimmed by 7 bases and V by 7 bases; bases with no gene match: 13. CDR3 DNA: TGTGCCAGCAATGGCCTCGGGAGCGGGGTAAATGAGCAGTTCTTC. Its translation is CASNGLGSGVNEQFF.

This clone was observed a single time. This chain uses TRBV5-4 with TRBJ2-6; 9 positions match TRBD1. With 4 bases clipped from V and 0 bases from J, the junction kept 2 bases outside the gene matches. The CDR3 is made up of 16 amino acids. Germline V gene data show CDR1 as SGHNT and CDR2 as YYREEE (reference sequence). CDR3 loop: CASSLQGASGANVLTF. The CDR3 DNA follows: TGTGCCAGCAGCCTACAGGGGGCCTCTGGGGCCAACGTCCTGACTTTC.

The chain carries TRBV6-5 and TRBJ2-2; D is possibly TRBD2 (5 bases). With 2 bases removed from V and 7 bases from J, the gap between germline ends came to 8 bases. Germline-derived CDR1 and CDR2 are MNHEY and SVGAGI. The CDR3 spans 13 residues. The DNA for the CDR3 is TGTGCCAGCAGTTACACTCGGGGCGGGGAGCTGTTTTTT. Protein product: CASSYTRGGELFF.

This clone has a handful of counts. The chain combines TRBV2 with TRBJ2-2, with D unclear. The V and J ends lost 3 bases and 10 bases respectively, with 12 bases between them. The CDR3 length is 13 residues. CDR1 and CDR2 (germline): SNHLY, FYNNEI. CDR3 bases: TGTGCCAGCAGTGATCCGACACCACCGGAGCTGTTTTTT. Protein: CASSDPTPPELFF.

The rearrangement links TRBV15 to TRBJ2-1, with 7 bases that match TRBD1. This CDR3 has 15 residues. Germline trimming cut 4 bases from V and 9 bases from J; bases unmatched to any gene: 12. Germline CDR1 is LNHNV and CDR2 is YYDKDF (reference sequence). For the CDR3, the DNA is TGTGCCACCAGCAAACACTCAACAGGGGAACGTGAGCAGTTCTTC. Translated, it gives CATSKHSTGEREQFF. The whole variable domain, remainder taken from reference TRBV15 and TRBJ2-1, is DAMVIQNPRYQVTQFGKPVTLSCSQTLNHNVMYWYQQKSSQAPKLLFHYYDKDFNNEADTPDNFQSRRPNTSFCFLDIRSPGLGDTAMYLCATSKHSTGEREQFFGPGTRLTVL.

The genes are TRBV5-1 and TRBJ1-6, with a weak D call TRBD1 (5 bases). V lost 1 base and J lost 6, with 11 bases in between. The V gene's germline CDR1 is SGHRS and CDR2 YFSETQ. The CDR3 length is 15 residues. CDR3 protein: CASSLNRLSNSPLHF. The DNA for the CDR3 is TGCGCCAGCAGCTTGAACAGGCTTTCTAATTCACCCCTCCACTTT.